The 28 T cell receptor beta chains below come from one sample, sequenced in a study of technical replicates of blood from several donors. TCRdb's table, derived via immunoSEQ multiplex PCR, lists solely in-frame clones and lacks some. Altogether more than 65,000 clones are present, 96% being singletons, with the ten largest covering roughly 0.34%. Material for sequencing was T cells isolated from PBMCs. These receptor sequences come from a human donor in good health.

The chain uses TRBV7-2 and TRBJ2-7; tentative D call: TRBD2 (6 bases). CDR3 length: 14 amino acids. V lost 0 bases and J 2 bases, leaving 8 bases between the germline ends. Germline CDR1 and CDR2: SGHTA and FQGNSA. CDR3 residues: CASSLAGGPYEQYF. The CDR3 DNA reads as TGTGCCAGCAGCTTAGCGGGAGGACCCTACGAGCAGTACTTC.

This chain uses TRBV11-3 with TRBJ1-2, with D possibly matching TRBD1 (6 bases). V was trimmed by 4 bases and J by 8 bases, leaving 20 bases between them. In germline, CDR1 is SGHNT, CDR2 YENEEA. This CDR3 is built from 15 residues. The CDR3 DNA follows: TGTGCCAGCAGCTCAGAAGGGTCGACAGGTGGAGGCTACACCTTC. Translating it yields CASSSEGSTGGGYTF. The whole variable domain, filled in from reference TRBV11-3 and TRBJ1-2, reads EAGVVQSPRYKIIEKKQPVAFWCNPISGHNTLYWYLQNLGQGPELLIRYENEEAVDDSQLPKDRFSAERLKGVDSTLKIQPAELGDSAVYLCASSSEGSTGGGYTFGSGTRLTVV.

This clone was detected only once. The rearrangement uses TRBV6-5 and TRBJ2-7; D not certain. V was cut by 2 bases and J by 0 bases, with 8 bases left in between. Germline CDR1 reads MNHEY; CDR2 reads SVGAGI. This CDR3 is built from 14 residues. The CDR3, as DNA: TGTGCCAGCAGTTACACCCCGAGCTCCTACGAGCAGTACTTC. Translating it yields CASSYTPSSYEQYF.

The chain employs TRBV4-2 and TRBJ2-3; D gene uncertain. Deletions cut 2 bases from V and 4 bases from J, with 13 bases between. The CDR3 length is 15 residues. Germline V lookup: CDR1 LGHNA, CDR2 YNFKEQ. In DNA form, the CDR3 reads TGTGCCAGCAGCCAACCCCTACAGCCCCCAGATACGCAGTATTTT. Its protein is CASSQPLQPPDTQYF.

This clone was recorded only once. This chain links TRBV11-3 with TRBJ2-3; TRBD1 matches 9 bases. Germline V gene lookup returns CDR1 SGHNT and CDR2 YENEEA. This CDR3 comprises 15 residues. The trim removed 5 bases at V and 3 bases at J, leaving 6 bases unmatched. The CDR3 sequence: CASSPRDRVTDTQYF. The CDR3 DNA follows: TGTGCCAGCAGCCCCCGGGACAGGGTTACAGATACGCAGTATTTT. The full variable domain, with the rest looked up from reference TRBV11-3 and TRBJ2-3, is EAGVVQSPRYKIIEKKQPVAFWCNPISGHNTLYWYLQNLGQGPELLIRYENEEAVDDSQLPKDRFSAERLKGVDSTLKIQPAELGDSAVYLCASSPRDRVTDTQYFGPGTRLTVL.

CDR3 nucleotides: TGTGCCAGCAGCTTAGGTAGCGGGGAGCAGTACTTC. This gives the protein CASSLGSGEQYF. V is TRBV11-2 and J is TRBJ2-7; 7 bases are shared with TRBD2. Germline V gene sequence: CDR1 SGHAT, CDR2 FQNNGV. The CDR3 is 12 residues long. The ends lost 1 base at V and 7 bases at J; junction bases unmatched: 1.

This chain joins TRBV2 and TRBJ1-2, with D possibly being TRBD1 (5 bases). In germline, CDR1 is SNHLY, CDR2 FYNNEI. The CDR3 length is 12 residues. Trimming stripped 5 bases from V and 7 bases from J, with 11 bases between. The CDR3: CASSLRDFGYTF. In nucleotides, the CDR3 is TGTGCCAGCAGTCTAAGGGACTTTGGCTACACCTTC. Using reference TRBV2 and TRBJ1-2 for the parts outside the CDR3, the full variable domain is EPEVTQTPSHQVTQMGQEVILRCVPISNHLYFYWYRQILGQKVEFLVSFYNNEISEKSEIFDDQFSVERPDGSNFTLKIRSTKLEDSAMYFCASSLRDFGYTFGSGTRLTVV.

The rearrangement joins TRBV29-1 to TRBJ2-7; 10 nucleotides line up with TRBD1. CDR1 SQVTM and CDR2 ANQGSEA come from the germline V gene. The CDR3 is made up of 11 amino acids. V was clipped by 4 bases and J by 8 bases; unmatched bases: 2. CDR3 DNA: TGCAGCGTTGGACAGGGGGCAAAGCAGTACTTC. It codes for CSVGQGAKQYF.

The chain combines TRBV28 with TRBJ2-1; TRBD1 agrees at 7 bases. Trimming took 5 bases from V and 7 from J; bases not matched to a gene: 8. This CDR3 has 14 residues. CDR1 and CDR2 (germline): MDHEN, SYDVKM. CDR3 nucleotide sequence: TGTGCCAGCAGTGCCGACAGGGTCTCGAATGAGCAGTTCTTC. Protein sequence: CASSADRVSNEQFF.

The V and J genes are TRBV6-6 and TRBJ1-2; TRBD1 matches 7 bases. J gave up 3 bases and V 5 bases, and 6 bases lay outside the gene matches. The CDR3 sequence is 14 residues long. Germline CDR1 MNHNY, CDR2 SVGAGI (reference sequence). CDR3 in DNA: TGTGCCAGCAGTCGGGACAGTCTTTACTATGGCTACACCTTC. Encoded protein: CASSRDSLYYGYTF.

The J gene is TRBJ2-4, the V gene TRBV11-2; D is possibly TRBD2 (6 bases). The CDR3 is 14 residues long. V was cut by 1 base and J by 4 bases, with 8 bases left in between. CDR1 SGHAT and CDR2 FQNNGV come from the germline V gene. CDR3 residues: CASSLVGGKNIQYF. In DNA form, the CDR3 reads TGTGCCAGCAGCTTAGTGGGAGGTAAAAACATTCAGTACTTC.

V gene TRBV7-3 combines with J gene TRBJ2-5; D perhaps matches TRBD1 (6 bases). This CDR3 has 13 residues. Trimming pared 3 bases from V and 4 bases from J, leaving 9 bases between. Germline V gene sequence: CDR1 SGHTA, CDR2 FQGTGA. Written as DNA, the CDR3 is TGTGCCAGCAGCTTTAAAGGGGGAGAGACCCAGTACTTC. Translated: CASSFKGGETQYF.

J is TRBJ2-3 and V is TRBV7-9; 9 positions match TRBD1. V lost 2 bases to trimming and J lost 1 base; unmatched junction nucleotides: 4. This CDR3 comprises 16 residues. Germline V CDR1 and CDR2: SEHNR, FQNEAQ (reference sequence). This CDR3 reads CASSLLRQGGTDTQYF. CDR3 nucleotide sequence: TGTGCCAGCAGCTTACTTAGACAGGGGGGCACAGATACGCAGTATTTT.

This chain connects TRBV5-4 to TRBJ2-7, with 8 bases identical to TRBD1. CDR3 length: 15 amino acids. CDR1 SGHNT and CDR2 YYREEE come from the germline V gene (reference sequence). V was pared by 4 bases and J by 0 bases, with 6 bases of the junction left unmatched. The CDR3 nucleotides read TGTGCCAGCAGCACGGGACAGGAAAGCTCCTACGAGCAGTACTTC. Translating it yields CASSTGQESSYEQYF.

The rearrangement joins TRBV30 to TRBJ2-5; D is unresolved. Trimming cost V 5 bases and J 4 bases, with 8 bases left between them. The length of the CDR3 is 11 residues. Germline CDR1 and CDR2: GTSNPN and SVGIG (reference sequence). The CDR3 DNA reads TGTGCCTGGGCTACGGGAGAGACCCAGTACTTC. Translation: CAWATGETQYF.

This rearrangement joins TRBV9 to TRBJ2-7; 10 nucleotides align to TRBD2. There are 15 residues in the CDR3. Looked up from germline, CDR1 is SGDLS and CDR2 is YYNGEE. J was trimmed by 5 bases and V by 4 bases; bases with no gene match: 9. The CDR3 loop reads CASSPPSSGSNEQYF. CDR3 coding DNA: TGTGCCAGCAGCCCCCCGTCTAGCGGGAGCAACGAGCAGTACTTC.

V and J are TRBV7-2 and TRBJ2-7; no clear D. Germline V gene data show CDR1 as SGHTA and CDR2 as FQGNSA. The germline V and J ends were trimmed by 3 bases and 1 base, with 7 bases remaining between them. The CDR3 has 13 amino acids. The CDR3 loop is CASSFSFSYEQYF. CDR3 DNA sequence: TGTGCCAGCAGCTTCTCCTTTTCCTACGAGCAGTACTTC.

The chain has TRBV30 and TRBJ2-7; TRBD1 matches 11 bases. Trimming removed 1 base from V and 4 bases from J; junction bases left unmatched: 3. The germline gives CDR1 GTSNPN, CDR2 SVGIG (reference sequence). The CDR3 runs to 14 residues. CDR3: CAWSAGTGGYEQYF. In nucleotides, the CDR3 is TGTGCCTGGAGTGCGGGGACAGGGGGATACGAGCAGTACTTC.

The chain has TRBV7-3 and TRBJ1-1; weak D call: TRBD1 (5 bases). The germline V gene encodes CDR1 SGHTA and CDR2 FQGTGA. Trimming took 2 bases from V and 11 from J, leaving 21 bases between them. There are 15 residues in the CDR3. The CDR3 protein is CASSLQVMSGAGAFF. In DNA form, the CDR3 reads TGTGCCAGCAGCTTACAGGTGATGAGTGGGGCTGGCGCTTTCTTT.

The chain is built from TRBV18 and TRBJ2-1; TRBD2 matches 15 bases. Germline V gives CDR1 KGHSH, CDR2 LQKENI. This CDR3 region has 16 residues. The J segment lost 8 bases and the V segment lost 4 bases, leaving 6 bases of the junction unmatched. The DNA for the CDR3 is TGTGCCAGCTCACGGGGACTAGCGGGAGGTAGCGATGAGCAGTTCTTC. Its translation: CASSRGLAGGSDEQFF.

The chain employs TRBV18 and TRBJ2-7; 8 bases align to TRBD1. There are 11 residues in the CDR3. Trimming removed 2 bases from V and 10 bases from J; junction bases left unmatched: 1. The germline CDR1 and CDR2 sequences are KGHSH and LQKENI. The CDR3 bases are TGTGCCAGCTCACCAGGACAGGGTCAGTACTTC. Translated: CASSPGQGQYF.

In its sample, this clone was seen once. The rearrangement uses TRBV19 and TRBJ1-1, with TRBD1 matching over 12 bases. CDR3 length: 14 residues. CDR1 and CDR2 (germline): LNHDA, SQIVND (reference sequence). Unmatched junction bases numbered 7, after V lost 7 bases and J lost 7 bases. The chain's CDR3 is CASISGTGGIEAFF. CDR3 in DNA: TGTGCCAGTATATCAGGGACAGGGGGCATTGAAGCTTTCTTT.

The J gene is TRBJ2-4, the V gene TRBV7-3; the D gene is possibly TRBD2 (6 bases). Germline CDR1 reads SGHTA; CDR2 reads FQGTGA. This CDR3 contains 14 residues. V gave up 5 bases and J gave up 8 bases, with 16 bases separating them. The CDR3 here is CASSLTYSGDIQYF. CDR3 bases: TGTGCCAGCAGCCTGACCTATTCGGGGGACATTCAGTACTTC. Complete variable domain (other parts from reference TRBV7-3 and TRBJ2-4): GAGVSQTPSNKVTEKGKYVELRCDPISGHTALYWYRQSLGQGPEFLIYFQGTGAADDSGLPNDRFFAVRPEGSVSTLKIQRTERGDSAVYLCASSLTYSGDIQYFGAGTRLSVL.

This clone appeared a single time. This chain uses TRBV6-6 with TRBJ2-5; D perhaps matches TRBD1 (6 bases). The CDR3 is made up of 14 amino acids. With 4 bases removed from V and 2 bases from J, the gap between germline ends came to 11 bases. The V gene's germline CDR1 is MNHNY and CDR2 SVGAGI (reference sequence). CDR3 DNA sequence: TGTGCCAGCAGTTCGTCCAGGGGTCAAGAGACCCAGTACTTC. As protein: CASSSSRGQETQYF.

This clone is a singleton in its sample. J is TRBJ2-2 and V is TRBV29-1, with TRBD2 as a possible D gene (5 bases). Deletions cut 0 bases from V and 6 bases from J, with 8 bases between. The germline CDR1 and CDR2 sequences are SQVTM and ANQGSEA. The CDR3 spans 13 residues. The DNA for the CDR3 is TGCAGCGTTGAAGAAACCGGGGCCGGGGAGCTGTTTTTT. It encodes CSVEETGAGELFF.

This chain connects TRBV4-2 to TRBJ1-2; 8 nucleotides match TRBD1. V trimming: 1 base; J trimming: 3 bases; junction bases outside the gene matches: 4. This CDR3 has 15 residues. From germline, CDR1 is LGHNA and CDR2 YNFKEQ. DNA of the CDR3: TGTGCCAGCAGCCAAGGGCAGGGGGCTGACTATGGCTACACCTTC. Translated, it gives CASSQGQGADYGYTF.

The chain recombines TRBV7-9 with TRBJ1-5, with 7 nucleotides matching TRBD1. The V segment lost 2 bases and the J segment 2 bases; nucleotides outside the gene matches: 6. This CDR3 region has 16 residues. Germline V gives CDR1 SEHNR, CDR2 FQNEAQ (reference sequence). In DNA, the CDR3 is TGTGCCAGCAGCTTATCACACGGGACAGGCAATCAGCCCCAGCATTTT. It encodes CASSLSHGTGNQPQHF.

The chain couples TRBV28 to TRBJ2-2; 9 bases match TRBD2. The CDR3 length is 21 residues. The germline CDR1 and CDR2 sequences are MDHEN and SYDVKM. Trimming took 5 bases from V and 7 from J; bases not matched to a gene: 26. Written as DNA, the CDR3 is TGTGCCAGCAGTACGGCCTCCCTCTCTTTTCGCCCTAGCGGGACGGTCGGGGAGCTGTTTTTT. Residues: CASSTASLSFRPSGTVGELFF. Full variable domain (rest looked up from reference TRBV28 and TRBJ2-2): DVKVTQSSRYLVKRTGEKVFLECVQDMDHENMFWYRQDPGLGLRLIYFSYDVKMKEKGDIPEGYSVSREKKERFSLILESASTNQTSMYLCASSTASLSFRPSGTVGELFFGEGSRLTVL.